The T cell receptor (beta chain) under discussion was sequenced for a study of control samples from healthy donors and cancer patients. Germline V CDR1 and CDR2: MNHEY, SVGEGT. The CDR3 is 16 residues long. The J segment lost 4 bases and the V segment lost 2 bases, leaving 7 bases of the junction unmatched. Using immunoSEQ multiplex PCR, the repertoire was profiled, and TCRdb retains in-frame clones only, with some absent. The sample consists of about 150,000 clones, roughly 93% of them appearing once. The receptor's source is a man aged 45-65 years in good health. J is TRBJ1-1 and V is TRBV6-2 or TRBV6-3; 10 bases align to TRBD1. Sample: blood. CDR3 in DNA: TGTGCCAGCAGTTACGGACAGGGGGGATTGGGCACTGAAGCTTTCTTT. This gives the protein CASSYGQGGLGTEAFF.